This is a list of T cell receptor beta chains from one sample in a study of blood T cell repertoires in COVID-19. Method: immunoSEQ multiplex PCR; TCRdb's copy keeps in-frame clones and lacks some. This table has 140,000 to 150,000 clones, about nine tenths appearing once. The specimen sequenced was peripheral blood. All receptors derive from a human donor in a cohort sampled during active COVID-19. Each CDR3 is given with its conserved first and last residue. The order of the fields is J gene, V gene, CDR3 protein.

TRBJ2-3	TRBV7-6	CASSPTQGARTDTQYF
TRBJ2-3	TRBV7-7	CASSLGRGGPTDTQYF
TRBJ1-1	TRBV7-3	CASSLGQPTEAFF
TRBJ2-5	TRBV7-7	CASSTGTNQETQYF
TRBJ1-2	TRBV30	CAWSGRVSGRVLNYGYTF
TRBJ2-3	TRBV11-2	CASSIWVRGDTQYF
TRBJ1-1	TRBV5-6	CASSPAPKQGRNTEAFF
TRBJ1-3	TRBV5-1	CASSLSGSTENTIYF
TRBJ2-1	TRBV5-1	CASRLTSGRVNEQFF
TRBJ2-7	TRBV7-9	CASSRQDLTPYEQYF
TRBJ2-7	TRBV7-9	CASSPWTVPYEQYF
TRBJ1-6	TRBV19	CASSPRTMSSYNSPLHF
TRBJ2-1	TRBV7-8	CASRRGQQSPNEQFF
TRBJ2-3	TRBV10-1	CASSDGGLVPDTQYF
TRBJ2-2	TRBV19	CAKLWEADTGELFF
TRBJ1-1	TRBV6-2/TRBV6-3	CASSAPGGMNTEAFF
TRBJ1-2	TRBV30	CAWSVRGEGGYTF
TRBJ2-3	TRBV7-9	CASSSRPDTQYF
TRBJ2-5	TRBV4-3	CASSQAGGPMETQYF
TRBJ2-2	TRBV18	CASSPPDRPATGELFF
TRBJ1-1	TRBV5-4	CASSPGSGTEAFF
TRBJ2-3	TRBV7-3	CASSSLGAGGPRDTQYF
TRBJ2-2	TRBV7-2	CASSSTSGANTGELFF
TRBJ2-7	TRBV27	CASSTVTSGRMSSYEQYF
TRBJ1-2	TRBV9	CASSVVGGVGYTF
TRBJ2-7	TRBV28	CASRGTGGNYEQYF
TRBJ2-5	TRBV6-5	CASSAGGDPRGTQYF
TRBJ2-5	TRBV21-1	CASSKGKSRQSQETQYF
TRBJ2-1	TRBV7-6	CASSSLVYEQFF
TRBJ2-2	TRBV7-9	CASSLEGTGYNTGELFF
TRBJ1-5	TRBV4-3	CASSQDLRGQQPQHF
TRBJ2-3	TRBV6-5	CASKTGHTGTDTQYF
TRBJ1-1	TRBV19	CASSIGTGWNTEAFF
TRBJ2-7	TRBV7-2	CASSRFNDIEQYF
TRBJ1-2	TRBV15	CATSRSQQANYGYTF
TRBJ2-7	TRBV5-1	CASSLATGAYEQYF
TRBJ1-2	TRBV4-3	CASSPRTGPYGYTF
TRBJ1-4	TRBV28	CASSSPGEGGKLFF
TRBJ2-5	TRBV5-1	CASSLGLAGRRQTQYF
TRBJ1-2	TRBV5-1	CASSPGRPNYGYTF